One and the same sample provided the 8 T cell receptor beta chains below, sequenced in a study of radiotherapy plus CTLA-4 blockade in lung cancer. Clones were read by immunoSEQ multiplex PCR, and TCRdb kept only the in-frame ones, dropping some. The sample contains approximately 50,000 clones, 55% to 80% of which appear only once. The sample here was peripheral blood, taken from a patient treated with radiotherapy plus ipilimumab. The receptors come from a human donor with non-small cell lung cancer who had a complete response to radiotherapy plus ipilimumab.

This sequence joins TRBV6-5 and TRBJ1-2, with a weak D call TRBD1 (5 bases). Germline V gives CDR1 MNHEY, CDR2 SVGAGI. The CDR3 consists of 14 residues. The V gene lost 2 bases and the J gene lost 0 bases, with 7 bases spanning the gap. For the CDR3, the DNA is TGTGCCAGCAGTTACAGGGGCGCTAACTATGGCTACACCTTC. It is translated as CASSYRGANYGYTF.

The V and J genes are TRBV30 and TRBJ1-6, with TRBD1 matching 9 bases. CDR1 and CDR2 from the germline V gene are GTSNPN and SVGIG (reference sequence). V trimming: 0 bases; J trimming: 7 bases; junction bases outside the gene matches: 1. The CDR3 sequence is 14 residues long. The CDR3 DNA sequence: TGTGCCTGGAGTGTACAGGGGGCAAATTCACCCCTCCACTTT. Translation gives CAWSVQGANSPLHF.

This sequence joins TRBV27 and TRBJ1-2, with D perhaps TRBD1 (5 bases). The germline CDR1 and CDR2 sequences are MNHEY and SMNVEV (reference sequence). Trimming took off 6 bases at V and 4 bases at J, with 15 bases between the two ends. This CDR3 region has 14 residues. This CDR3 is CASRMGRGIYGYTF. CDR3 coding DNA: TGTGCCAGCAGGATGGGTCGGGGGATCTATGGCTACACCTTC.

The chain couples TRBV14 to TRBJ2-1; 7 bases are shared with TRBD1. This CDR3 is 14 amino acids long. V dropped 10 bases and J dropped 10; count of bases not matched to a gene: 16. Germline lookup yields CDR1 SGHDN and CDR2 FVKESK. The CDR3 bases are TGTGCCACAAGACGGCATACAGGGGTGAGGGAGCAGTTCTTC. Protein: CATRRHTGVREQFF.

The genes are TRBV10-1 and TRBJ2-4; 9 nucleotides line up with TRBD1. The ends lost 6 bases at V and 7 bases at J; junction bases unmatched: 10. CDR3 length: 15 amino acids. CDR1 is WNHNN and CDR2 is SYGVQD in the germline V gene (reference sequence). The CDR3 region has the DNA TGCGCCAGCAGCGCGAGAGGGACAGGGAGGAACATTCAGTACTTC. It codes for CASSARGTGRNIQYF.

The V and J genes are TRBV18 and TRBJ2-5, with D possibly matching TRBD1 (6 bases). The CDR3 runs 17 residues. With 3 bases removed from V and 2 bases from J, the gap between germline ends came to 19 bases. Per the germline V gene, CDR1 is KGHSH and CDR2 is LQKENI. CDR3 sequence: CASSPFSTSTGQETQYF. The CDR3 coding sequence is TGTGCCAGCTCACCCTTCTCAACATCGACAGGACAAGAGACCCAGTACTTC.

This sequence joins TRBV5-1 and TRBJ2-4, with unresolved D. Germline assignment: CDR1 SGHRS and CDR2 YFSETQ. The V end was cut by 4 bases, the J end by 1 base, with 12 bases between. The CDR3 is made up of 15 amino acids. The CDR3 here is CASSNPTGAKNIQYF. The CDR3 bases are TGCGCCAGCAGCAATCCCACGGGTGCCAAAAACATTCAGTACTTC.

The genes are TRBV28 and TRBJ2-5; TRBD2 matches at 8 bases. This CDR3 is built from 15 residues. Germline V gene lookup returns CDR1 MDHEN and CDR2 SYDVKM. The junction had 8 bases not matched to a gene; V was cut back by 5 bases and J by 3 bases. The CDR3 DNA reads TGTGCCAGCAGTGCTCCGGGACTAGGAGAAGAGACCCAGTACTTC. Translating it yields CASSAPGLGEETQYF.